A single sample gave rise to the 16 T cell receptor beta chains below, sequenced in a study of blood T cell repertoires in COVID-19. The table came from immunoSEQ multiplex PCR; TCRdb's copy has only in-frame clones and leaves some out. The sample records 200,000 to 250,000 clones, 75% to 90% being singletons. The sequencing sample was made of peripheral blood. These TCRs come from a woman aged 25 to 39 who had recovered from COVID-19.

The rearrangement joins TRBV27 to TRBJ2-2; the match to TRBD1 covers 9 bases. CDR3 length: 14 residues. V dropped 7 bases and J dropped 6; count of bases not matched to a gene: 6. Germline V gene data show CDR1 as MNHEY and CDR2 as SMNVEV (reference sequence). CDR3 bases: TGTGCCAGCAAGACAGGGGGAGGCGCCGGGGAGCTGTTTTTT. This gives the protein CASKTGGGAGELFF.

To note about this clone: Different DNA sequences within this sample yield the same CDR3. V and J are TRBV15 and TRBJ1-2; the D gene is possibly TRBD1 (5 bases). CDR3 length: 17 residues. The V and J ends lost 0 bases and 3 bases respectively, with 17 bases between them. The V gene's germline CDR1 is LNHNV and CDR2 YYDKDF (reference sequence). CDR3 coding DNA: TGTGCCACCAGCAGAGACCCCCCCGGGGGGGAAGACTATGGCTACACCTTC. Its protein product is CATSRDPPGGEDYGYTF.

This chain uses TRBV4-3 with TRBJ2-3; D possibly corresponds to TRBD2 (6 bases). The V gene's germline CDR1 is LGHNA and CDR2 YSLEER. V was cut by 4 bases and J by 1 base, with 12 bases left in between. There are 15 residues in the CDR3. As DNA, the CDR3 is TGCGCCAGCAGCCTAGGAGGCGGGGGCACAGATACGCAGTATTTT. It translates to CASSLGGGGTDTQYF.

The CDR3 DNA is TGTGCCAGCAGCTTGGTCTCTGGAAGACAGGGGAATCAGCCCCAGCATTTT. As protein: CASSLVSGRQGNQPQHF. The gene calls are TRBV5-5 and TRBJ1-5; 8 nucleotides line up with TRBD1. The germline gives CDR1 SGHKS, CDR2 YYEKEE (reference sequence). The J segment lost 4 bases and the V segment lost 0 bases, leaving 9 bases of the junction unmatched. The CDR3 totals 17 residues.

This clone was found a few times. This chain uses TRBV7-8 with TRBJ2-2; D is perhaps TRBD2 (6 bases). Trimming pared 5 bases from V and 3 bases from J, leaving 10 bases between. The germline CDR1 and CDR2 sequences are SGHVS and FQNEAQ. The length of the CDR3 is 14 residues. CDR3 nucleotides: TGTGCCAGCAGCGCCCGGGACTACACCGGGGAGCTGTTTTTT. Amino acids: CASSARDYTGELFF.

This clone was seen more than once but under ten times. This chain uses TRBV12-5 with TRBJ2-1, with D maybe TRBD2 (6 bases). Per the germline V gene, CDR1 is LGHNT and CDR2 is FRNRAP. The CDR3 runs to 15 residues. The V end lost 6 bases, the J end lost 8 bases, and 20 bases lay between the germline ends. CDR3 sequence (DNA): TGTGCTAGTGGATTAGCGGTCACCCCAGGGTATGAGCAGTTCTTC. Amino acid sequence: CASGLAVTPGYEQFF.

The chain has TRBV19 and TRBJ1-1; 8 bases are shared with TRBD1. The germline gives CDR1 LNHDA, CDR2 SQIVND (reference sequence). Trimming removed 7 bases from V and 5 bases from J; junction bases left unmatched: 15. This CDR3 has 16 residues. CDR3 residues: CASMRIQGAVGTEAFF. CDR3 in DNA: TGTGCCAGTATGAGGATCCAGGGGGCTGTGGGGACTGAAGCTTTCTTT.

CDR3 DNA sequence: TGTGCCAGCAGCTTAGCGACACCCCCCCGCGCTGAAGCTTTCTTT. This translates into CASSLATPPRAEAFF. This rearrangement joins TRBV7-6 to TRBJ1-1; D unresolved. The germline gives CDR1 SGHVS, CDR2 FNYEAQ. This CDR3 has 15 residues. Deletions cut 0 bases from V and 6 bases from J, with 14 bases between.

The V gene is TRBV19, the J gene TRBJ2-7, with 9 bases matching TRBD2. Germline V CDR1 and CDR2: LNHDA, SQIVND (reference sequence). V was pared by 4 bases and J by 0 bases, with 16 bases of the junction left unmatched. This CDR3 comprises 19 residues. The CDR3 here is CASSRSALSGGVGSYEQYF. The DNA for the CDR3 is TGTGCCAGTAGTAGATCCGCCCTTAGCGGGGGTGTTGGCTCCTACGAGCAGTACTTC.

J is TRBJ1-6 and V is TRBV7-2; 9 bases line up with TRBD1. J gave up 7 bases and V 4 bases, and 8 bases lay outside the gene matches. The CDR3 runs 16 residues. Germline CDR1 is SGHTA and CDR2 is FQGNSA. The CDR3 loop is CASSSWTGVGNSPLHF. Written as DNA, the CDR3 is TGTGCCAGCAGCTCCTGGACAGGGGTTGGGAATTCACCCCTCCACTTT.

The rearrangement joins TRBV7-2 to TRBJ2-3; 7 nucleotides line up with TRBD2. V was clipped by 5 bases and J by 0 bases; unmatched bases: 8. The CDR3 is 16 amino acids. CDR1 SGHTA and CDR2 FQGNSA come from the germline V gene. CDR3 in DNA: TGTGCCAGCAGCCTGAGACTAGCTACTAGCACAGATACGCAGTATTTT. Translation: CASSLRLATSTDTQYF.

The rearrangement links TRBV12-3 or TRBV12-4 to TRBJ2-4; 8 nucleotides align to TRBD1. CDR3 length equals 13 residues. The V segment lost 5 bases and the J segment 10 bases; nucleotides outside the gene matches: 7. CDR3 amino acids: CASSERTGRIQYF. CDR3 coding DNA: TGTGCCAGCAGTGAGCGGACAGGGAGGATTCAGTACTTC.

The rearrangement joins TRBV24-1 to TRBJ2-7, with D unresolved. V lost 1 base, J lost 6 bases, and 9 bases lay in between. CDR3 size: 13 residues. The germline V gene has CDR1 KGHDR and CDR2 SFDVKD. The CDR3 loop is CATSDFSGPEQYF. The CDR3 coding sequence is TGTGCCACCAGTGATTTTTCGGGTCCCGAGCAGTACTTC.

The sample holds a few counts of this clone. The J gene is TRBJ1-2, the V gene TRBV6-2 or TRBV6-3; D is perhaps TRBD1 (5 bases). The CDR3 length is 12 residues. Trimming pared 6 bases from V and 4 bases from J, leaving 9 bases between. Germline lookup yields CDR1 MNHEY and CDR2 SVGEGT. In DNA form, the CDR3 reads TGTGCCAGCAGCTCCCAGGGCTATGGCTACACCTTC. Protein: CASSSQGYGYTF.

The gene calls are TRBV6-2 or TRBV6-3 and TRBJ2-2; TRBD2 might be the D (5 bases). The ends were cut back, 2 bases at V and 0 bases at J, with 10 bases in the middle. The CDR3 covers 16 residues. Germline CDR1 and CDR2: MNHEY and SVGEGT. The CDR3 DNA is TGTGCCAGCAGTTACCCGGACTTTCCGAACACCGGGGAGCTGTTTTTT. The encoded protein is CASSYPDFPNTGELFF.

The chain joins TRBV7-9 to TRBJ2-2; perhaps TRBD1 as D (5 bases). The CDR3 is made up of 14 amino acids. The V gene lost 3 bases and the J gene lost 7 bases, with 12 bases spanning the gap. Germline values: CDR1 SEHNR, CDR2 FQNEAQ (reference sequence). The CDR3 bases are TGTGCCAGCAGCTTCTCACAGGAGTACGGGGAGCTGTTTTTT. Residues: CASSFSQEYGELFF.